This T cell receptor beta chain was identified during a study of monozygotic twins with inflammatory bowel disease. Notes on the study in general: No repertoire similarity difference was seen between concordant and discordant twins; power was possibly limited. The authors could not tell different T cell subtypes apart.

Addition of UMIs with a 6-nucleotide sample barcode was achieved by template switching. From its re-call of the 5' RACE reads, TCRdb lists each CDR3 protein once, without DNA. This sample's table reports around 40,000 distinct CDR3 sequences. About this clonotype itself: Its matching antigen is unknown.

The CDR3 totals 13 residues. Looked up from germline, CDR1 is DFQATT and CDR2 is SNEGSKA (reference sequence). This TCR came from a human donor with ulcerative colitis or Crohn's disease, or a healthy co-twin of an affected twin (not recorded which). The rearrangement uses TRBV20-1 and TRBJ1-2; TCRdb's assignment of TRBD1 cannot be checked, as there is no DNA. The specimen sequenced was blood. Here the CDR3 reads CSARSPAGLGYTF.